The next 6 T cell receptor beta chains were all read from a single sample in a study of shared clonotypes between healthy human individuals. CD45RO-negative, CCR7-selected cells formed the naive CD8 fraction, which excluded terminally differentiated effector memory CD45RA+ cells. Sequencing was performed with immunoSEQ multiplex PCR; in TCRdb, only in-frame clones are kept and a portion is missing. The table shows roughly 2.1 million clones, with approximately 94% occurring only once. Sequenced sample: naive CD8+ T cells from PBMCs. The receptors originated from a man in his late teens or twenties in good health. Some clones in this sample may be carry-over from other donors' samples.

CDR3 loop: CASSHRDTREQYF. DNA for the CDR3: TGCGCCAGCAGCCACCGGGACACCCGAGAGCAGTACTTC. The rearrangement uses TRBV5-1 and TRBJ2-7; D might be TRBD1 (6 bases). CDR1 is SGHRS and CDR2 is YFSETQ in the germline V gene. The CDR3 consists of 13 residues. V dropped 4 bases and J dropped 7 bases, with 15 bases sitting between them.

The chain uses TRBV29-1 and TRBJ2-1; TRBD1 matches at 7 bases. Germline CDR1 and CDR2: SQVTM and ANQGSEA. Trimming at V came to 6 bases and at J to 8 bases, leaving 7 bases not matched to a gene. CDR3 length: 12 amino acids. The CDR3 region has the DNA TGCAGCGTCGCCACAGGGGCGCATGAGCAGTTCTTC. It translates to CSVATGAHEQFF.

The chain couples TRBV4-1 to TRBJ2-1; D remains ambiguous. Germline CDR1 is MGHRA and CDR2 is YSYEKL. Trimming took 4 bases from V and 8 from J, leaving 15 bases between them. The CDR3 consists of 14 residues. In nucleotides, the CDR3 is TGCGCCAGCAGCCGGAAACTGACGGGCGATGAGCAGTTCTTC. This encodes CASSRKLTGDEQFF.

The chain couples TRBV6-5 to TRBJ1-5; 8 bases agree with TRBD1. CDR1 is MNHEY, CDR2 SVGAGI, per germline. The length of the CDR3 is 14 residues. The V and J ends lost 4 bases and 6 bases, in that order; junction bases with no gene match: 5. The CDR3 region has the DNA TGTGCCAGCAGTTTCAGGGGGCGCGGTCAGCCCCAGCATTTT. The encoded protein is CASSFRGRGQPQHF.

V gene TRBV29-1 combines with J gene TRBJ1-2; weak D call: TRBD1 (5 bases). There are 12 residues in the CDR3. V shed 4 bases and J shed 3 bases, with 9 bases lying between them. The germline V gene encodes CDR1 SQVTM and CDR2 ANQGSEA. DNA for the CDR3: TGCAGCGTTGGAGACAGCTACTATGGCTACACCTTC. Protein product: CSVGDSYYGYTF. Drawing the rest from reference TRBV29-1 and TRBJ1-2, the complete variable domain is SAVISQKPSRDICQRGTSLTIQCQVDSQVTMMFWYRQQPGQSLTLIATANQGSEATYESGFVIDKFPISRPNLTFSTLTVSNMSPEDSSIYLCSVGDSYYGYTFGSGTRLTVV.

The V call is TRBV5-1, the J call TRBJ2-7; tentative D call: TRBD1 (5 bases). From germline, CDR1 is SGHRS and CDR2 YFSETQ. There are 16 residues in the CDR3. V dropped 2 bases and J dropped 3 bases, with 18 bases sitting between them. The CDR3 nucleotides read TGCGCCAGCAGCTTCGGCGTCCAGGGATCTGGCTACGAGCAGTACTTC. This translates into CASSFGVQGSGYEQYF. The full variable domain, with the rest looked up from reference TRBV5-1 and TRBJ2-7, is KAGVTQTPRYLIKTRGQQVTLSCSPISGHRSVSWYQQTPGQGLQFLFEYFSETQRNKGNFPGRFSGRQFSNSRSEMNVSTLELGDSALYLCASSFGVQGSGYEQYFGPGTRLTVT.